Described below is a single T cell receptor beta chain sequence and its context. Authors' processing steps: Reference gene primer amplification yielded estimated nucleated cell counts. Here immunoSEQ multiplex PCR was the method, and the copy in TCRdb shows in-frame clones only, minus some. D and trimming were read from the DNA, whereas the V and J calls and clone size are those reported in that table. Among more than 85,000 clones, around nine tenths were seen once, and the ten largest hold over 2%. This entry belongs to a study of blood T cell repertoires in COVID-19. Turning to the study itself: Material from acute and convalescent COVID-19 was sourced from the United States, Italy and Spain. T cells, B-cell-depleted T cells, or PBMCs supplied cDNA or gDNA.

The sequence was collected from a man aged 45-60 years with active COVID-19. The sequenced material came from peripheral blood.

This CDR3 reads CASARLSSYEQYF. The DNA for the CDR3 is TGTGCCAGCGCCAGATTAAGCTCCTACGAGCAGTACTTC. The chain couples TRBV28 to TRBJ2-7; D is ambiguous. Germline CDR1 reads MDHEN; CDR2 reads SYDVKM. V lost 8 bases and J 0 bases, leaving 11 bases between the germline ends. This CDR3 region has 13 residues.